This T cell receptor beta chain is from a study of beta chain features in type 1 diabetes. The study's findings and limits: Shorter TCRB CDR3s, moderately but significantly so, were found in Type 1 diabetes patients in all four CD4+ subsets. For cells with high TCR expression, cDNA sequencing could yield over-representation. In type 1 diabetes patients, VDJ junctions had fewer insertions; deletions at these junctions were more frequent.

As to this clone: The antigen is unknown.

This CDR3 region has 15 residues. The germline V gene has CDR1 SGDLS and CDR2 YYNGEE. Trimming removed 0 bases from V and 5 bases from J, with 12 bases in between. The entirety of the isolated RNA underwent reverse transcription, so expressed TCRB transcripts were sequenced. Sequenced by immunoSEQ multiplex PCR; TCRdb stores in-frame clones only, minus some. The sample shows hundreds of thousands of clones, approximately 12% of them seen only once. Staining for CD45RO/CCR7/CD25/CD127/CD95/CD27 allowed sorting of CD4+ naive, central memory, regulatory and stem cell-like memory cells. This clonotype originated in a man aged 18 to 35 in good health. This chain uses TRBV9 with TRBJ2-1, with D perhaps TRBD2 (7 bases). The material sequenced was naive CD4+ T cells from blood. The DNA for the CDR3 is TGTGCCAGCAGCGTAGGTGGCGGGGGCAACAATGAGCAGTTCTTC. It yields the protein CASSVGGGGNNEQFF. Drawing the rest from reference TRBV9 and TRBJ2-1, the complete variable domain is DSGVTQTPKHLITATGQRVTLRCSPRSGDLSVYWYQQSLDQGLQFLIQYYNGEERAKGNILERFSAQQFPDLHSELNLSSLELGDSALYFCASSVGGGGNNEQFFGPGTRLTVL.